This TCR beta chain was profiled in a study of blood T cell repertoires in COVID-19. The CDR3 has 11 amino acids. Germline CDR1 MDHEN, CDR2 SYDVKM. The V end lost 4 bases, the J end lost 3 bases, and 4 bases lay between the germline ends. About this clone itself: The same CDR3 can be traced to other DNA sequences in this sample.

Living in about two dozen US areas, the participants were between roughly 18 and 95 years of age. The protocol was immunoSEQ multiplex PCR, while the TCRdb copy is restricted to in-frame clones and leaves out a portion. The sample shows about 210,000 clones, under 90% of them seen only once. The sequence came from a woman aged 45-65 years with acute COVID-19. The sequenced material came from PBMCs or T cells enriched from blood (not recorded which). J is TRBJ2-7 and V is TRBV28; D gene ambiguous. The CDR3: CASSSNYEQYF. The CDR3 DNA reads as TGTGCCAGCAGTTCAAACTACGAGCAGTACTTC.